The 29 T cell receptor beta chains below come from one sample, sequenced in a study of T cell responses to AZD1222 COVID-19 vaccine. Profiled with immunoSEQ multiplex PCR; TCRdb holds only in-frame clones, not every one. This table holds 150,000 to 200,000 clones, about 90% found once. The sample in question was peripheral blood, obtained on day 0 of MenACWY control vaccination. Receptors were obtained from an adult in good health.

This sequence joins TRBV30 and TRBJ1-2; 7 bases align to TRBD1. Trimming took 2 bases from V and 8 from J; bases not matched to a gene: 8. The CDR3 runs to 13 residues. The germline V gene encodes CDR1 GTSNPN and CDR2 SVGIG (reference sequence). The CDR3 DNA follows: TGTGCCTGGAGTCGCAGCAACAGGGGCGGCTACACCTTC. Its translation is CAWSRSNRGGYTF.

This clone was seen once. DNA of the CDR3: TGTGCCAGCAGCCATTTAGCGGGAGGGCCAGGGGAGACCCAGTACTTC. Its protein is CASSHLAGGPGETQYF. The chain employs TRBV3-1 (or the pseudogene TRBV3-2) and TRBJ2-5; 11 bases are a match to TRBD2. V gave up 3 bases and J gave up 5 bases; unmatched junction bases: 8. CDR1 LGHDT and CDR2 YNNKEL come from the germline V gene (reference sequence). CDR3 length: 16 amino acids.

The chain employs TRBV19 and TRBJ2-1; D is uncertain. V was pared by 5 bases and J by 0 bases, with 8 bases between. Germline V gene lookup returns CDR1 LNHDA and CDR2 SQIVND (reference sequence). The CDR3 length is 14 residues. CDR3 residues: CASSAWSSYNEQFF. The CDR3 nucleotides are TGTGCCAGTAGTGCTTGGAGCTCCTACAATGAGCAGTTCTTC.

This clone was recorded once. This chain links TRBV28 with TRBJ1-2; 9 bases agree with TRBD1. Germline V lookup: CDR1 MDHEN, CDR2 SYDVKM. This CDR3 is built from 16 residues. Trimming removed 2 bases from V and 6 bases from J; junction bases left unmatched: 10. DNA of the CDR3: TGTGCCAGCAGTTTAGTCTTGGGACAGGGAGAGGATGGCTACACCTTC. This codes for CASSLVLGQGEDGYTF.

This chain connects TRBV21-1 to TRBJ1-2. TRBV21-1 is a known pseudogene. The CDR3 has 15 amino acids. The CDR3 region is CASSHRPGRMGGYTF. As DNA, the CDR3 is TGTGCCAGCAGCCACCGCCCCGGACGGATGGGAGGCTACACCTTC.

The gene calls are TRBV11-2 and TRBJ2-5; 9 positions agree with TRBD2. This CDR3 spans 15 amino acids. Germline V lookup: CDR1 SGHAT, CDR2 FQNNGV. V lost 1 base, J lost 2 bases, and 2 bases stayed unmatched. CDR3 bases: TGTGCCAGCAGCTTAGGCGCGGGAGGGCAAGAGACCCAGTACTTC. Translation gives CASSLGAGGQETQYF.

In this sample, this clone turned up a few times. The V gene is TRBV6-2 or TRBV6-3, the J gene TRBJ2-7, with D tentatively TRBD1 (7 bases). The V end lost 4 bases, the J end lost 7 bases, and 20 bases lay between the germline ends. CDR3 length: 15 amino acids. Germline loops: CDR1 MNHEY, CDR2 SVGEGT. Written as DNA, the CDR3 is TGTGCCAGCAGTTTCCGCGGAGGGGGCGCGGCTGAGCAGTACTTC. Amino acids: CASSFRGGGAAEQYF.

A few counts support this clone. The CDR3 sequence is CASSVEGDYGYTF. CDR3 DNA: TGTGCCAGCAGCGTGGAGGGGGACTATGGCTACACCTTC. The chain is built from TRBV9 and TRBJ1-2; D is perhaps TRBD1 (6 bases). There are 13 residues in the CDR3. Germline values: CDR1 SGDLS, CDR2 YYNGEE. V was trimmed by 2 bases and J by 3 bases, leaving 8 bases between them. Complete variable domain (other parts from reference TRBV9 and TRBJ1-2): DSGVTQTPKHLITATGQRVTLRCSPRSGDLSVYWYQQSLDQGLQFLIQYYNGEERAKGNILERFSAQQFPDLHSELNLSSLELGDSALYFCASSVEGDYGYTFGSGTRLTVV.

V is TRBV7-9 and J is TRBJ1-3; tentatively, D is TRBD1 (6 bases). CDR3 length: 13 residues. Germline assignment: CDR1 SEHNR and CDR2 FQNEAQ (reference sequence). V was shortened by 5 bases and J by 4 bases, with 9 bases between the two germline ends. The CDR3 loop is CASSQGFGNTIYF. For the CDR3, the DNA is TGTGCCAGCAGCCAGGGGTTCGGAAACACCATATATTTT.

The count of this clone is one. This chain joins TRBV21-1 and TRBJ1-2. TRBV21-1 is described as a pseudogene. The CDR3 is 15 residues long. CDR3 in DNA: TGTGCCAGCATCCAAAGGGGTGGGGGATGCGATGGCTACACCTTC. Protein product: CASIQRGGGCDGYTF.

The chain combines TRBV5-4 with TRBJ2-2, with D maybe TRBD2 (7 bases). The germline V and J ends were trimmed by 0 bases and 3 bases, with 9 bases remaining between them. The CDR3 totals 15 residues. Per germline, CDR1 SGHNT and CDR2 YYREEE (reference sequence). The CDR3 nucleotides read TGTGCCAGCAGCTTGGAAGGGGGGGACACCGGGGAGCTGTTTTTT. Translating gives CASSLEGGDTGELFF.

V is TRBV18 and J is TRBJ2-3; 11 bases are a match to TRBD2. Germline V gene sequence: CDR1 KGHSH, CDR2 LQKENI. This CDR3 has 14 residues. The trim removed 4 bases at V and 5 bases at J, leaving 2 bases unmatched. DNA for the CDR3: TGTGCCAGCTCACAGACTAGCGGGGAAGATACGCAGTATTTT. This sequence encodes CASSQTSGEDTQYF.

V is TRBV5-1 and J is TRBJ2-1; maybe TRBD2 (6 bases). The CDR3 length is 14 residues. Between the trimmed V and J ends, which lost 4 bases and 6 bases, there was a span of 14 bases. CDR1 and CDR2 (germline): SGHRS, YFSETQ. This chain's CDR3 is CASSPGTSINEQFF. The CDR3 DNA reads as TGCGCCAGCAGCCCGGGGACTTCTATCAATGAGCAGTTCTTC.

This chain uses TRBV6-2 or TRBV6-3 with TRBJ2-2; TRBD2 matches 7 bases. This CDR3 contains 15 residues. The J segment lost 8 bases and the V segment lost 4 bases, leaving 10 bases of the junction unmatched. Germline V CDR1 and CDR2: MNHEY, SVGEGT. The CDR3 DNA is TGTGCCAGCAGTTCCCGGTCGGGGGGAAAAGGGGAGCTGTTTTTT. Protein product: CASSSRSGGKGELFF.

V usage is TRBV7-2 and J usage is TRBJ2-3; 10 bases are a match to TRBD2. The trim removed 1 base at V and 4 bases at J, leaving 8 bases unmatched. Germline V gives CDR1 SGHTA, CDR2 FQGNSA. This CDR3 has 17 residues. CDR3 nucleotide sequence: TGTGCCAGCAGCTTAGTGCTAGCGGGAGATTTCCCAGATACGCAGTATTTT. It encodes CASSLVLAGDFPDTQYF.

The J gene is TRBJ2-1, the V gene TRBV11-3; 8 bases align to TRBD2. Germline assignment: CDR1 SGHNT and CDR2 YENEEA. This CDR3 region has 16 residues. V shed 0 bases, J shed 7 bases, and the junction held 8 bases outside the gene matches. CDR3 residues: CASSLDPGGAGNEQFF. Here the CDR3 DNA reads TGTGCCAGCAGCTTAGATCCGGGGGGGGCCGGTAATGAGCAGTTCTTC. Full variable domain (missing parts from reference TRBV11-3 and TRBJ2-1): EAGVVQSPRYKIIEKKQPVAFWCNPISGHNTLYWYLQNLGQGPELLIRYENEEAVDDSQLPKDRFSAERLKGVDSTLKIQPAELGDSAVYLCASSLDPGGAGNEQFFGPGTRLTVL.

This clone was counted between two and nine times. V usage is TRBV19 and J usage is TRBJ1-5, with TRBD1 identical over 7 bases. The CDR3 sequence is 14 residues long. Germline CDR1 is LNHDA and CDR2 is SQIVND (reference sequence). J gave up 6 bases and V 2 bases, and 4 bases lay outside the gene matches. CDR3: CASSITQGTQPQHF. The CDR3 nucleotides are TGTGCCAGTAGTATAACACAGGGGACTCAGCCCCAGCATTTT.

The chain links TRBV28 to TRBJ1-4; no clear D gene. Germline CDR1 MDHEN, CDR2 SYDVKM. This CDR3 has 15 residues. V was clipped by 3 bases and J by 0 bases, with 8 bases between them. CDR3 in amino acids: CASSFPIATNEKLFF. Written as DNA, the CDR3 is TGTGCCAGCAGTTTTCCGATCGCAACTAATGAAAAACTGTTTTTT.

The chain is built from TRBV5-1 and TRBJ2-7; weak D call: TRBD1 (5 bases). Germline V gene sequence: CDR1 SGHRS, CDR2 YFSETQ. The CDR3 has 13 residues. Deletions cut 5 bases from V and 1 base from J, with 10 bases between. The chain's CDR3 is CASRFGQSYEQYF. In DNA form, the CDR3 reads TGCGCCAGCAGATTCGGACAATCCTACGAGCAGTACTTC.

The rearrangement uses TRBV19 and TRBJ2-7, with D perhaps TRBD1 or TRBD2 (5 bases each). The CDR3 runs to 18 residues. The ends were cut back, 9 bases at V and 2 bases at J, with 29 bases in the middle. Germline assignment: CDR1 LNHDA and CDR2 SQIVND (reference sequence). CDR3 DNA: TGTGCCAGCCGCCCCGGGGTCCTTGGGGCGGGCCAACCCTACGAGCAGTACTTC. Protein: CASRPGVLGAGQPYEQYF.

The chain recombines TRBV5-4 with TRBJ2-7, with TRBD2 matching 9 bases. The junction had 3 bases not matched to a gene; V was cut back by 5 bases and J by 0 bases. CDR1 and CDR2 from the germline V gene are SGHNT and YYREEE (reference sequence). The CDR3 sequence is 14 residues long. The CDR3: CASSTGLASYEQYF. The CDR3 nucleotides are TGTGCCAGCAGTACGGGACTAGCCTCCTACGAGCAGTACTTC.

This clone was seen a few times. V usage is TRBV2 and J usage is TRBJ1-5; unclear D gene. Germline-derived CDR1 and CDR2 are SNHLY and FYNNEI. The CDR3 has 15 residues. V lost 3 bases, J lost 3 bases, and 12 bases lay in between. The CDR3 nucleotides are TGTGCCAGCAGTGAGGAGACCCGATCCAATCAGCCCCAGCATTTT. It translates to CASSEETRSNQPQHF.

The chain combines TRBV19 with TRBJ2-1; 11 bases are shared with TRBD2. There are 16 residues in the CDR3. Trimming removed 4 bases from V and 4 bases from J; junction bases left unmatched: 6. Germline assignment: CDR1 LNHDA and CDR2 SQIVND (reference sequence). The CDR3 DNA follows: TGTGCCAGTAGTACACCACGGACTAGCGGGTACAATGAGCAGTTCTTC. Its protein product is CASSTPRTSGYNEQFF.

J is TRBJ1-2 and V is TRBV10-3, with 7 bases identical to TRBD1. The germline CDR1 and CDR2 sequences are ENHRY and SYGVKD. V dropped 8 bases and J dropped 6; count of bases not matched to a gene: 3. CDR3 size: 11 residues. The chain's CDR3 is CAIQGGDGYTF. CDR3 DNA sequence: TGTGCCATCCAGGGGGGCGATGGCTACACCTTC.

In DNA form, the CDR3 reads TGTGCCAGCAGCTTGGCAGGGCCAGGGGAGCAGTTCTTC. Its protein product is CASSLAGPGEQFF. The J gene is TRBJ2-1, the V gene TRBV5-6, with TRBD1 as a possible D gene (5 bases). The germline V gene encodes CDR1 SGHDT and CDR2 YYEEEE. CDR3 length equals 13 residues. The V gene lost 0 bases and the J gene lost 10 bases, with 11 bases spanning the gap.

The chain carries TRBV5-1 and TRBJ2-1; TRBD1 agrees at 10 bases. CDR1 SGHRS and CDR2 YFSETQ come from the germline V gene. The CDR3 is 15 residues long. V lost 3 bases to trimming and J lost 15 bases; unmatched junction nucleotides: 15. The CDR3 DNA reads TGCGCCAGCAGCTGGACCGGGACAGGGGAACCCCCTCCGTTCTTC. Its protein product is CASSWTGTGEPPPFF.

The chain joins TRBV24-1 to TRBJ1-5, with D maybe TRBD1 (6 bases). The germline V and J ends were trimmed by 3 bases and 4 bases, with 15 bases remaining between them. Per the germline V gene, CDR1 is KGHDR and CDR2 is SFDVKD. The CDR3 has 16 amino acids. CDR3 sequence reads: CATSDGRTVANQPQHF. CDR3 DNA: TGTGCCACCAGTGATGGTAGGACAGTAGCAAATCAGCCCCAGCATTTT.

The gene calls are TRBV30 and TRBJ2-3; D gene unclear. The CDR3 sequence is 13 residues long. The germline V gene has CDR1 GTSNPN and CDR2 SVGIG (reference sequence). Between the trimmed V and J ends, which lost 0 bases and 5 bases, there was a span of 9 bases. The CDR3, as DNA: TGTGCCTGGAGTGTCCCCTTGGGAGATACGCAGTATTTT. It is translated as CAWSVPLGDTQYF.

This clone was counted a few times. The V call is TRBV27, the J call TRBJ1-1, with 9 positions matching TRBD1. From germline, CDR1 is MNHEY and CDR2 SMNVEV (reference sequence). The CDR3 runs 17 residues. Trimming took 7 bases from V and 3 from J; bases not matched to a gene: 15. The CDR3 spells CASIRIYRGRVDTEAFF. For the CDR3, the DNA is TGTGCCAGCATTCGTATTTACAGGGGGCGCGTCGACACTGAAGCTTTCTTT.